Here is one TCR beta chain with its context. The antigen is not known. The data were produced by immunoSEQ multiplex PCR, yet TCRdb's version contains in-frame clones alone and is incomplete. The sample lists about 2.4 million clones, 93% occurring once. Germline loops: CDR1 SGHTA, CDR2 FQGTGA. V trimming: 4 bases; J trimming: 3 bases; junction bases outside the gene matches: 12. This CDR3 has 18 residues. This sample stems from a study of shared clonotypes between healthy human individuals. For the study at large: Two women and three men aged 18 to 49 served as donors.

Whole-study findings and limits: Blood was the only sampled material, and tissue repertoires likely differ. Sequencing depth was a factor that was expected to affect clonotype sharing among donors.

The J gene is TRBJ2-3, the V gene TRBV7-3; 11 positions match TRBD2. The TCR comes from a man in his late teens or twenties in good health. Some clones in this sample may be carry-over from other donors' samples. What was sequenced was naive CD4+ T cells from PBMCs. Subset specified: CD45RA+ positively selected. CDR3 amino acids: CASSYFGVAGGNTDTQYF. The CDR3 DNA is TGTGCCAGCAGCTATTTTGGGGTAGCGGGAGGGAATACAGATACGCAGTATTTT.